The T cell receptor (beta chain) under discussion was sequenced for a study of blood T cell repertoires in COVID-19. Trimming removed 5 bases from V and 4 bases from J, with 15 bases in between. Germline CDR1 is SGHRS and CDR2 is YFSETQ. This CDR3 spans 14 amino acids. In the original analysis: How many nucleated cells were present was estimated from reference gene primer amplification. Data came from immunoSEQ multiplex PCR; TCRdb stores just in-frame clones and leaves some out. V and J calls and clone size are as listed in that table; D and trimming were resolved from the DNA. The sample records roughly 260,000 clones, around four fifths being singletons.

The rearrangement links TRBV5-1 to TRBJ1-2; D gene ambiguous. Sequenced material: peripheral blood. The receptor was derived from a woman aged 70 to 79 with acute or convalescent COVID-19. CDR3 coding DNA: TGCGCCAGCAGGCTCGACACGGTTTTCTATGGCTACACCTTC. This translates into CASRLDTVFYGYTF.